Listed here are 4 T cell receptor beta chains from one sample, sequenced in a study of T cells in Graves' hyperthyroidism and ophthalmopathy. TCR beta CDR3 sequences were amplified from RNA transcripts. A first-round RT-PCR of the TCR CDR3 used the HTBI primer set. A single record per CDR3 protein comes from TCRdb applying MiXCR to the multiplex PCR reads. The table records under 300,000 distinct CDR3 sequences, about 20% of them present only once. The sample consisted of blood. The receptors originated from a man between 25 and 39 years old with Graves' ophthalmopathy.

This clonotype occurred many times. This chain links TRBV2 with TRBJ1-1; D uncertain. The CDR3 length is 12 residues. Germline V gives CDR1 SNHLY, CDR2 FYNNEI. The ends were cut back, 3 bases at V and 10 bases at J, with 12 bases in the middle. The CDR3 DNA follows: TGTGCCAGCAGTGAGCGGCGCGGTTTAGCTTTCTTT. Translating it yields CASSERRGLAFF. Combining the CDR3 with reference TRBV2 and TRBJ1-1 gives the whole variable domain EPEVTQTPSHQVTQMGQEVILRCVPISNHLYFYWYRQILGQKVEFLVSFYNNEISEKSEIFDDQFSVERPDGSNFTLKIRSTKLEDSAMYFCASSERRGLAFFGQGTRLTVV.

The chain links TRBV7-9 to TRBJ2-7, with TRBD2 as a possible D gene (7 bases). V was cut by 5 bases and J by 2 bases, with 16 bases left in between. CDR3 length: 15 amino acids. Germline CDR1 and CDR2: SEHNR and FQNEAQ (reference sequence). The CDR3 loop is CASSEGGDITYEQYF. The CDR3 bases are TGTGCCAGCAGCGAGGGGGGGGATATTACCTACGAGCAGTACTTC.

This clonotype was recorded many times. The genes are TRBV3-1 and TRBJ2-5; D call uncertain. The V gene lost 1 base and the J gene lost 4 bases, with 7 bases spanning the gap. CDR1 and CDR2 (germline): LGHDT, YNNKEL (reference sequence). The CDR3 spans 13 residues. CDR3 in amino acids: CASSQASGETQYF. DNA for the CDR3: TGTGCCAGCAGCCAAGCGAGTGGAGAGACCCAGTACTTC.

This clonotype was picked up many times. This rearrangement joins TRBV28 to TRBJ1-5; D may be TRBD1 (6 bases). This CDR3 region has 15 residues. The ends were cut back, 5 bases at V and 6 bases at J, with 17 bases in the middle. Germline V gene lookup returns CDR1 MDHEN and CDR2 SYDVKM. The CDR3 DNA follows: TGTGCCAGCAGTCCAACGGTCAAGGGGGGTCAGCCCCAGCATTTT. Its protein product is CASSPTVKGGQPQHF. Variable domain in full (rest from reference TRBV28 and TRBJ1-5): DVKVTQSSRYLVKRTGEKVFLECVQDMDHENMFWYRQDPGLGLRLIYFSYDVKMKEKGDIPEGYSVSREKKERFSLILESASTNQTSMYLCASSPTVKGGQPQHFGDGTRLSIL.